This TCR beta chain was obtained from a study of CD8 T cells in Susac syndrome. The CDR3 extends over 15 amino acids. Trimming cost V 2 bases and J 3 bases, with 12 bases left between them. The V gene's germline CDR1 is SGDLS and CDR2 YYNGEE. Random hexamers primed reverse transcription of roughly 0.45 to 1 ug RNA. By means of immunoSEQ multiplex PCR, TCR beta CDR3 spanning 54 Vbeta and 13 Jbeta underwent amplification. Each CDR3 protein is one row after TCRdb ran MiXCR on the immunoSEQ multiplex PCR reads. Of about 150,000 distinct CDR3 sequences in the sample, 90% to 95% are singletons; the top ten hold around 0.21%. TCR beta sequencing was performed on blood CD8+ and CD4+ T cells. The patients serving as multiple sclerosis controls were treatment-naive. They had stable or active relapsing-remitting disease and fulfilled revised McDonald criteria. Negative isolation was applied to CD8+ and CD4+ T cells, and FACS enrichment was applied to TEMRA cells.

The sequencing sample was made of CD8+ T cells from PBMCs. The sequence derives from a human donor with multiple sclerosis. V gene TRBV9 combines with J gene TRBJ1-5, with D unresolved. The CDR3 region has the DNA TGTGCCAGCAGCGTCACTGGACTGGACAATCAGCCCCAGCATTTT. Translating it yields CASSVTGLDNQPQHF. Drawing the rest from reference TRBV9 and TRBJ1-5, the complete variable domain is DSGVTQTPKHLITATGQRVTLRCSPRSGDLSVYWYQQSLDQGLQFLIQYYNGEERAKGNILERFSAQQFPDLHSELNLSSLELGDSALYFCASSVTGLDNQPQHFGDGTRLSIL.